This section outlines one T cell receptor (beta chain) sequence together with its context. Germline values: CDR1 SQVTM, CDR2 ANQGSEA. The CDR3 loop spans 13 amino acids. The germline V and J ends were trimmed by 4 bases and 7 bases, with 16 bases remaining between them. As for time point: neoterminal ileum biopsy at postoperative endoscopy, about 6 months after surgery. Eligibility required adulthood, ileal or ileocolonic Crohn's disease and indicated ileocolonic resection. Here immunoSEQ multiplex PCR was the method, and the copy in TCRdb shows in-frame clones only, minus some. Of tens of thousands of clones in the sample, 70% to 90% are singletons; the top ten hold roughly 2%. This sample was taken from a study of T cell repertoires in ileal Crohn's disease.

Material: ileal tissue. The clonotype was recovered from an adult with Crohn's disease. The chain has TRBV29-1 and TRBJ1-2; tentative D call: TRBD1 (5 bases). The CDR3 coding sequence is TGCAGCGTTGTTCTTGTAGGGGCTCTTGGCTACACCTTC. Translation: CSVVLVGALGYTF.